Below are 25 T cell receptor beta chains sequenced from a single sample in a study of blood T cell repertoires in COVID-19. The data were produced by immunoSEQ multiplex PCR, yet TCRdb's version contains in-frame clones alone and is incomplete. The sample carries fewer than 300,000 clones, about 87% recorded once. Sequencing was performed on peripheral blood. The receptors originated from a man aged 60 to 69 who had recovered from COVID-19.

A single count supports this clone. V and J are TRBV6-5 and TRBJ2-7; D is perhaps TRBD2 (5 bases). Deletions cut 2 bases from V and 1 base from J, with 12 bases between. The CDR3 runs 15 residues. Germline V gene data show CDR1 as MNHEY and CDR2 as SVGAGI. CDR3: CASSYGSEGSYEQYF. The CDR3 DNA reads TGTGCCAGCAGTTACGGCTCTGAGGGATCCTACGAGCAGTACTTC.

CDR3 bases: TGTGCCACCAGTCTCGCCGAACAGGTCCCAGATACGCAGTATTTT. Amino acids: CATSLAEQVPDTQYF. V is TRBV24-1 and J is TRBJ2-3, with D possibly being TRBD1 (5 bases). CDR1 KGHDR and CDR2 SFDVKD come from the germline V gene. The CDR3 runs 15 residues. V was clipped by 6 bases and J by 4 bases, with 16 bases between them.

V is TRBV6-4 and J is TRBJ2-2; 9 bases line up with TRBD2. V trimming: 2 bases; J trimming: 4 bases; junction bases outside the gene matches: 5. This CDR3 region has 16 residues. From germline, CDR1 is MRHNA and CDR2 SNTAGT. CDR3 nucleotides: TGTGCCAGCAGTGACGGTCTAGCGGGAAGCACCGGGGAGCTGTTTTTT. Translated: CASSDGLAGSTGELFF.

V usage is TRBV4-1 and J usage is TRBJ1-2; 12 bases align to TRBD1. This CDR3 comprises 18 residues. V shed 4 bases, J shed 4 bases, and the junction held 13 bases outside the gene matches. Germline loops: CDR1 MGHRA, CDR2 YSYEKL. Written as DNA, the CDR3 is TGCGCCAGCAGCCCGGGAGGGGGGACAGGGGGCGCCAGCTATGGCTACACCTTC. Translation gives CASSPGGGTGGASYGYTF.

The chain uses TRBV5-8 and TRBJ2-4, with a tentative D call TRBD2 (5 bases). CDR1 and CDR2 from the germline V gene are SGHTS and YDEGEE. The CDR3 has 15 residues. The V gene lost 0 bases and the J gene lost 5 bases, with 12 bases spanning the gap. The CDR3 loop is CASSLGWGDQNIQYF. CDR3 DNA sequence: TGTGCCAGCAGCTTGGGGTGGGGAGATCAAAACATTCAGTACTTC.

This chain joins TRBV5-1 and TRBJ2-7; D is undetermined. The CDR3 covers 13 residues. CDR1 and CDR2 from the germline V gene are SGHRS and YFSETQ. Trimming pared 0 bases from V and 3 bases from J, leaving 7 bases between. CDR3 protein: CASSLDRVYEQYF. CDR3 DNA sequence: TGCGCCAGCAGCTTGGACAGAGTCTACGAGCAGTACTTC.

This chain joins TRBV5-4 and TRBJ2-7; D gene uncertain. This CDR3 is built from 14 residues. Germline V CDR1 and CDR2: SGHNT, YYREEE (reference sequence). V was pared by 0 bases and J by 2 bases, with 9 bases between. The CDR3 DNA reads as TGTGCCAGCAGCTTGGGCCAATCGGCCTACGAGCAGTACTTC. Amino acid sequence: CASSLGQSAYEQYF.

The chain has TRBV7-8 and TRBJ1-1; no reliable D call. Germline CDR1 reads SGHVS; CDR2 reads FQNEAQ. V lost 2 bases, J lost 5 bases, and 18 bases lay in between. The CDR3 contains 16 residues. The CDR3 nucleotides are TGTGCCAGCAGCTTAACGGGGTCGGGGTTTGGGACTGAAGCTTTCTTT. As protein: CASSLTGSGFGTEAFF. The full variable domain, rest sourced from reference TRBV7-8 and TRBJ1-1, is GAGVSQSPRYKVAKRGQDVALRCDPISGHVSLFWYQQALGQGPEFLTYFQNEAQLDKSGLPSDRFFAERPEGSVSTLKIQRTQQEDSAVYLCASSLTGSGFGTEAFFGQGTRLTVV.

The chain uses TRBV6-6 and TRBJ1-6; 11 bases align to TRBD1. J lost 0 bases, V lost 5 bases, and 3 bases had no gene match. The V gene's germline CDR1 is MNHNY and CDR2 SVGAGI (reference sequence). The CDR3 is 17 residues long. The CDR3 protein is CASSPGTGGSYNSPLHF. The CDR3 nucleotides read TGTGCCAGCAGTCCCGGGACAGGGGGCTCCTATAATTCACCCCTCCACTTT.

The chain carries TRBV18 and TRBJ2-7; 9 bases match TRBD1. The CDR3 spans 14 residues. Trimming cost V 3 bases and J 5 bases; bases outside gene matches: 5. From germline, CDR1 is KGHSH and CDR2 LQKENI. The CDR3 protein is CASSPVQGANEQYF. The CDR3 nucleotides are TGTGCCAGCTCACCGGTACAGGGGGCTAACGAGCAGTACTTC.

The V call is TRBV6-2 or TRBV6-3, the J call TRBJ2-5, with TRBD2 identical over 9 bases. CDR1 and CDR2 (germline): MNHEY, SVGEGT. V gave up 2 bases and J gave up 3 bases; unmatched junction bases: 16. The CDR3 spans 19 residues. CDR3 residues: CASSYPQGPPGTSKETQYF. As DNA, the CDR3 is TGTGCCAGCAGTTACCCACAGGGTCCCCCCGGGACTAGCAAAGAGACCCAGTACTTC.

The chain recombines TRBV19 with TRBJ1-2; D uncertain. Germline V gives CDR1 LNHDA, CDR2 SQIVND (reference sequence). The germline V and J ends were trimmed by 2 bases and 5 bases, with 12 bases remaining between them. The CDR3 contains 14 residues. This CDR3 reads CASSIFGERYGYTF. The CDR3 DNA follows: TGTGCCAGTAGTATATTCGGAGAGAGGTATGGCTACACCTTC.

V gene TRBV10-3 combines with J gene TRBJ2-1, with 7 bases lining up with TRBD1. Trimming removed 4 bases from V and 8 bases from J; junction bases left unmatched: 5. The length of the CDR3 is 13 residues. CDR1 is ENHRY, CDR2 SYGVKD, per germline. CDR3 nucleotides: TGTGCCATCAGTGCCGGGACAGTGGATGAGCAGTTCTTC. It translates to CAISAGTVDEQFF.

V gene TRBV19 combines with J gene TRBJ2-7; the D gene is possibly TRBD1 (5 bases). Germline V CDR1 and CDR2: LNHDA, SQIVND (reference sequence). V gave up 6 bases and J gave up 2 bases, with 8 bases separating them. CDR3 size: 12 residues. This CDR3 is CASSQGPYEQYF. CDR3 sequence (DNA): TGTGCCAGTAGCCAGGGCCCCTACGAGCAGTACTTC.

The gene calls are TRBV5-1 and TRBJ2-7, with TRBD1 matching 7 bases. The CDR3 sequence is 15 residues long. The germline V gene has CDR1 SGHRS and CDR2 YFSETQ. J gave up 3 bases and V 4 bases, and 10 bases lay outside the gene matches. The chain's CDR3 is CASSPRTGVVYEQYF. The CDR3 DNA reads TGCGCCAGCAGCCCTCGGACAGGTGTCGTCTACGAGCAGTACTTC.

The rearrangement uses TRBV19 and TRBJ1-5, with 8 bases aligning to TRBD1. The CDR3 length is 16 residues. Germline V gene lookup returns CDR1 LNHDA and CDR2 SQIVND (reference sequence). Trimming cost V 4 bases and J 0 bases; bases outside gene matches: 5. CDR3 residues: CASSTRTGTSNQPQHF. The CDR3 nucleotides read TGTGCCAGTAGTACCCGGACAGGGACTAGCAATCAGCCCCAGCATTTT.

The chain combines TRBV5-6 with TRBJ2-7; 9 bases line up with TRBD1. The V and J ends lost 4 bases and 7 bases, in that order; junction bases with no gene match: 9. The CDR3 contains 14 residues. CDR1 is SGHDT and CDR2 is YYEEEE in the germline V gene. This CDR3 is CASSEQGADVEQYF. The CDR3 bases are TGTGCCAGCAGCGAACAGGGGGCGGATGTTGAGCAGTACTTC.

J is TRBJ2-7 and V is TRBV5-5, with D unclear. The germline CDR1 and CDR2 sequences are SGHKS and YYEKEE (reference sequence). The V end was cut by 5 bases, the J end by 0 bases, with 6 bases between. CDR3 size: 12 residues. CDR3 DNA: TGTGCCAGCAGTTTTAGCTCCTACGAGCAGTACTTC. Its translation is CASSFSSYEQYF.

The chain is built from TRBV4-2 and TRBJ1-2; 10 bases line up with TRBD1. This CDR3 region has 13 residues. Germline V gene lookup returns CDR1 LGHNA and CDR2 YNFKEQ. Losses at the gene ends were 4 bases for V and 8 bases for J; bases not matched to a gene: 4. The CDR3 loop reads CASSRGTGEGYTF. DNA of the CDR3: TGTGCCAGCAGCCGAGGGACAGGGGAAGGCTACACCTTC.

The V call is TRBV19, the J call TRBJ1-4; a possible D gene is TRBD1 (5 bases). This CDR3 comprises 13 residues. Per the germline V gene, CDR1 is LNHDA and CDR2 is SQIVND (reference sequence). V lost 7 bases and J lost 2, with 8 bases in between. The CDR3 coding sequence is TGTGCCAGTAATAGACAGACTAATGAAAAACTGTTTTTT. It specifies CASNRQTNEKLFF.

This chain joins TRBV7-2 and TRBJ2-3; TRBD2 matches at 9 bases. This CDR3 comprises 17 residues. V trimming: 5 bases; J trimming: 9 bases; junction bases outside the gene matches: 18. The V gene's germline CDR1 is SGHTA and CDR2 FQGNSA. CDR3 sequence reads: CASSQAVSGGPGGTQYF. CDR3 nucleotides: TGTGCCAGCAGCCAAGCGGTTAGCGGGGGCCCCGGTGGGACGCAGTATTTT.

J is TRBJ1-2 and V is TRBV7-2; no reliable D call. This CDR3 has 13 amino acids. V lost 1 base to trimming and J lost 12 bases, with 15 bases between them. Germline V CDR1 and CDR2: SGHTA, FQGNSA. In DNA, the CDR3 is TGTGCCAGCAGCTTAGAAGGCGGAGGGAGTAACACCTTC. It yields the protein CASSLEGGGSNTF.

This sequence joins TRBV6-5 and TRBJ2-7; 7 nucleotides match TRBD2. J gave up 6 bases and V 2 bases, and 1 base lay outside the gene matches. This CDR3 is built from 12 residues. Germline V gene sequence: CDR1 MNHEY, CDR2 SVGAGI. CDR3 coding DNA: TGTGCCAGCAGTTACCCGGGGGGCGAGCAGTACTTC. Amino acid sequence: CASSYPGGEQYF.

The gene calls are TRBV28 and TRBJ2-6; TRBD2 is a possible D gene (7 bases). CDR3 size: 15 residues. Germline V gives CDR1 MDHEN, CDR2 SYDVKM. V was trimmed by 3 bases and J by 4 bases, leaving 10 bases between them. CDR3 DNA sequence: TGTGCCAGCAGTTTGGGGGGGGCCGGGGCCAACGTCCTGACTTTC. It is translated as CASSLGGAGANVLTF.

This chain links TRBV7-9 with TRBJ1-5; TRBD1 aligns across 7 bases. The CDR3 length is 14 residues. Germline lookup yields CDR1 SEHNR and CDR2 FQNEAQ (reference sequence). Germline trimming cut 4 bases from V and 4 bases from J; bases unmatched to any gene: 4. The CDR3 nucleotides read TGTGCCAGCAGCTCTGGACAGGCTAATCAGCCCCAGCATTTT. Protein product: CASSSGQANQPQHF.